These 13 T cell receptor beta chains came from one sample sequenced in a study of identical twins' blood T cells. TCRdb re-analysed the 5' RACE reads in MiXCR, keeping a single row per CDR3 protein. This sample yields roughly 380,000 distinct CDR3 sequences, of which roughly 27% are seen a single time; 6.1% belongs to the top ten. Material for sequencing was PBMCs. The receptor source for this set is a woman aged 18-55 years in good health.

This clonotype has only a few counts. The chain combines TRBV29-1 with TRBJ2-7; no firm D call. The V end was cut by 0 bases, the J end by 9 bases, with 9 bases between. The CDR3 runs 11 residues. CDR1 is SQVTM, CDR2 ANQGSEA, per germline. As DNA, the CDR3 is TGCAGCGTTGAAGAGGCCGACGGGCAGTACTTC. Encoded protein: CSVEEADGQYF.

This clonotype was seen more than once but under ten times. As the CDR3 is not closed by the conserved phenylalanine or tryptophan, this likely results from a read error. It is unclear where the CDR3 begins or ends on the DNA, so no DNA is shown, and the CDR3 is as TCRdb lists it. The rearrangement links TRBV29-1 to TRBJ1-1; TRBD1, the table's D call, lacks a check against the DNA. Inclusive of both ends, the CDR3 amounts to 8 amino acids. Germline assignment: CDR1 SQVTM and CDR2 ANQGSEA. CDR3 sequence: CSVDYAGI.

There are a few counts of this clonotype. The chain employs TRBV27 and TRBJ1-3, with 10 bases fitting TRBD1. This CDR3 region has 15 residues. Per germline, CDR1 MNHEY and CDR2 SMNVEV (reference sequence). J lost 4 bases, V lost 3 bases, and 3 bases had no gene match. CDR3 nucleotides: TGTGCCAGCAGTTTGGGACAGGGGATAGGAAACACCATATATTTT. The encoded protein is CASSLGQGIGNTIYF.

This clonotype turned up a few times. The chain couples TRBV5-4 to TRBJ2-1, with D possibly being TRBD2 (5 bases). This CDR3 spans 15 amino acids. Germline V gene data show CDR1 as SGHNT and CDR2 as YYREEE (reference sequence). V lost 0 bases and J 4 bases, leaving 11 bases between the germline ends. The CDR3 bases are TGTGCCAGCAGCTTGGAACGGGGAGCTTACAATGAGCAGTTCTTC. It yields the protein CASSLERGAYNEQFF.

This clonotype was counted a few times. The chain is built from TRBV4-2 and TRBJ1-2; D possibly corresponds to TRBD1 (6 bases). Germline CDR1 is LGHNA and CDR2 is YNFKEQ. Trimming cost V 5 bases and J 2 bases, with 9 bases left between them. The CDR3 has 13 amino acids. CDR3 amino acids: CASSTQGNYGYTF. In nucleotides, the CDR3 is TGTGCCAGCAGCACACAGGGAAACTATGGCTACACCTTC.

The V gene is TRBV20-1, the J gene TRBJ1-4; a possible D gene is TRBD1 (5 bases). This CDR3 has 15 residues. The germline CDR1 and CDR2 sequences are DFQATT and SNEGSKA (reference sequence). For the CDR3, the DNA is TGCAGCGCCCGGAGGGGTTCCTGGGGGAATGAAAAACTGTTTTTT. It codes for CSARRGSWGNEKLFF.

This clonotype was seen only a few times. The chain joins TRBV5-1 to TRBJ2-3, with TRBD2 identical over 10 bases. This CDR3 spans 17 amino acids. V lost 2 bases, J lost 2 bases, and 8 bases stayed unmatched. The germline V gene encodes CDR1 SGHRS and CDR2 YFSETQ. As DNA, the CDR3 is TGCGCCAGCAGCTTTGTGGCTAGCGGGGGTCCCACAGATACGCAGTATTTT. The encoded protein is CASSFVASGGPTDTQYF.

This clonotype was seen a few times. The chain recombines TRBV7-2 with TRBJ1-5; D remains unclear. CDR1 and CDR2 from the germline V gene are SGHTA and FQGNSA. The CDR3 has 14 amino acids. Trimming took 2 bases from V and 2 from J, leaving 7 bases between them. Here the CDR3 reads CASSLWKGNQPQHF. The DNA of the CDR3 is TGTGCCAGCAGCTTATGGAAGGGCAATCAGCCCCAGCATTTT.

This clonotype came up a few times. The chain recombines TRBV5-4 with TRBJ1-3, with no clear D. Between the trimmed V and J ends, which lost 2 bases and 0 bases, there was a span of 12 bases. CDR1 SGHNT and CDR2 YYREEE come from the germline V gene (reference sequence). CDR3 length equals 16 residues. CDR3 region: CASSLLGPNSGNTIYF. DNA of the CDR3: TGTGCCAGCAGCTTACTAGGTCCCAACTCTGGAAACACCATATATTTT.

The V call is TRBV29-1, the J call TRBJ1-2; no firm D call. The germline gives CDR1 SQVTM, CDR2 ANQGSEA. Trimming left V 4 bases short and J 3 bases short, with 9 bases between. CDR3 length: 12 amino acids. The CDR3 here is CSVASDYYGYTF. Written as DNA, the CDR3 is TGCAGCGTTGCTTCAGACTACTATGGCTACACCTTC.

The V and J genes are TRBV2 and TRBJ2-3, with D uncertain. This CDR3 has 12 amino acids. Germline CDR1 SNHLY, CDR2 FYNNEI. V lost 7 bases and J lost 2, with 7 bases in between. CDR3 in amino acids: CASIRNTDTQYF. The CDR3 region has the DNA TGTGCCAGCATTAGGAACACAGATACGCAGTATTTT.

Here the CDR3 reads CASSVDEWTGNTGELFF. As DNA, the CDR3 is TGTGCCAGCAGCGTAGACGAGTGGACGGGGAACACCGGGGAGCTGTTTTTT. This chain connects TRBV9 to TRBJ2-2, with D uncertain. The V end was cut by 0 bases, the J end by 1 base, with 13 bases between. The germline V gene encodes CDR1 SGDLS and CDR2 YYNGEE. This CDR3 comprises 17 residues. Full variable domain (missing parts from reference TRBV9 and TRBJ2-2): DSGVTQTPKHLITATGQRVTLRCSPRSGDLSVYWYQQSLDQGLQFLIQYYNGEERAKGNILERFSAQQFPDLHSELNLSSLELGDSALYFCASSVDEWTGNTGELFFGEGSRLTVL.

This clonotype was seen many times. The chain recombines TRBV3-1 with TRBJ2-7; 7 bases agree with TRBD2. The ends lost 5 bases at V and 4 bases at J; junction bases unmatched: 5. Germline V CDR1 and CDR2: LGHDT, YNNKEL (reference sequence). The CDR3 loop spans 13 amino acids. CDR3: CASSWDYLYEQYF. CDR3 sequence (DNA): TGTGCCAGCAGCTGGGACTACCTATACGAGCAGTACTTC.